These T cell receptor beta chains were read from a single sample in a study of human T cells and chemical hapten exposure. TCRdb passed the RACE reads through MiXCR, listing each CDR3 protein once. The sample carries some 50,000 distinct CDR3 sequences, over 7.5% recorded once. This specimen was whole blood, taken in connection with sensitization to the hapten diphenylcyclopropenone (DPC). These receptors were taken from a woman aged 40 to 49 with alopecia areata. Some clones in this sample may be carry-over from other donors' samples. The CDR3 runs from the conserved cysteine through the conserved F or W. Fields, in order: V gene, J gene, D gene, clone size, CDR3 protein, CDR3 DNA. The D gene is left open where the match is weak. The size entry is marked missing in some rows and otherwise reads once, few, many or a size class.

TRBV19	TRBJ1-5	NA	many	CASQMHNQPQHF	TGTGCCAGCCAGATGCACAATCAGCCCCAGCATTTT
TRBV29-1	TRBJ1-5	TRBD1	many	CSVADRGGNQPQHF	TGCAGCGTTGCAGACAGGGGTGGCAATCAGCCCCAGCATTTT
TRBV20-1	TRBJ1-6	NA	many	CSARGDGRESPLHF	TGCAGTGCTAGAGGGGACGGGAGGGAATCACCCCTCCACTTT
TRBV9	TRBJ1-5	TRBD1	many	CASSVGQGGNQPQHF	TGTGCCAGCAGCGTTGGACAGGGGGGGAATCAGCCCCAGCATTTT
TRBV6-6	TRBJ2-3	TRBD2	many	CASSTTRLATDTQYF	TGTGCCAGTAGCACGACTAGACTAGCCACAGATACGCAGTATTTT
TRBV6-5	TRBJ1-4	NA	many	CASRGVPNEKLFF	TGTGCCAGCAGGGGGGTACCTAATGAAAAACTGTTTTTT
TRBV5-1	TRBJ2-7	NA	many	CASSFAGAYEQYF	TGCGCCAGCAGCTTCGCAGGAGCCTACGAGCAGTACTTC
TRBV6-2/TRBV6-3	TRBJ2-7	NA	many	CASSYSPPGLYEQYF	TGTGCCAGCAGTTACAGCCCTCCGGGCCTCTACGAGCAGTACTTC
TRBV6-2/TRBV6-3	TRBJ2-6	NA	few	CASRTQAKTNVLTF	TGTGCCAGCAGGACACAGGCTAAGACCAACGTCCTGACTTTC
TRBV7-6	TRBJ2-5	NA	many	CASSSGGAGAETQYF	TGTGCCAGCAGCTCTGGTGGGGCAGGGGCAGAGACCCAGTACTTC
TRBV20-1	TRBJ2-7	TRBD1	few	CSAPGQGAYEQYF	TGCAGTGCGCCGGGACAGGGGGCATACGAGCAGTACTTC
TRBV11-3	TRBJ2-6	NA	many	CASSAGGVGANVLTF	TGTGCCAGCAGCGCCGGGGGAGTCGGGGCCAACGTCCTGACTTTC
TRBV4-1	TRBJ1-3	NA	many	CASSQTYLSGNTIYF	TGCGCCAGCAGCCAAACGTACCTCTCGGGAAACACCATATATTTT
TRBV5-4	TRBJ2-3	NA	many	CASSQPGRSTDTQYF	TGTGCCAGCAGCCAACCGGGACGGAGCACAGATACGCAGTATTTT
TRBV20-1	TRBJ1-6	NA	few	CSAPRDRASNSPLHF	TGCAGTGCTCCCCGGGACCGCGCTAGTAATTCACCCCTCCACTTT
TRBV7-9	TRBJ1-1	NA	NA	CASSSISVQGQAFF	TGTGCCAGCAGCTCCATATCGGTCCAAGGACAAGCTTTCTTT
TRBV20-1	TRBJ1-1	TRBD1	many	CSARDPGQGNTEAFF	TGCAGTGCTAGAGATCCGGGACAGGGAAACACTGAAGCTTTCTTT
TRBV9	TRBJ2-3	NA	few	CASSEFGAYKYF	TGTGCCAGCAGCGAATTTGGCGCGTACAAGTATTTT
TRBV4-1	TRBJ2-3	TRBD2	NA	CASSQLGLAGYSTDTQYF	TGCGCCAGCAGCCAGTTGGGACTAGCGGGGTATAGCACAGATACGCAGTATTTT
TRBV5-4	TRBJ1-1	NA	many	CASSSQGTQLLIAEAFF	TGTGCCAGCAGCTCCCAGGGGACCCAATTGCTCATCGCTGAAGCTTTCTTT
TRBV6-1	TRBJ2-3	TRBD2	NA	CASISLAGGPGDTQYF	TGTGCCAGCATAAGCCTAGCGGGGGGCCCCGGAGATACGCAGTATTTT
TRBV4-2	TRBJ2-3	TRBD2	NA	CASSQGGGAGDTQYF	TGTGCCAGCAGCCAAGGCGGGGGGGCCGGAGATACGCAGTATTTT
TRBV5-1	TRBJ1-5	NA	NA	CASSLDQPQHF	TGCGCCAGCAGCTTGGATCAGCCCCAGCATTTT
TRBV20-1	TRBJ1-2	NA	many	CSAYTGSYGYTF	TGCAGTGCTTATACAGGGTCCTATGGCTACACCTTC
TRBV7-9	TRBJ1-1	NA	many	CASSFSTGMNTEAFF	TGTGCCAGCAGCTTTTCGACAGGCATGAACACTGAAGCTTTCTTT
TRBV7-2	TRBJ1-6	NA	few	CASSSSSYNSPLHF	TGTGCCAGCAGCTCGAGCTCCTATAATTCACCCCTCCACTTT
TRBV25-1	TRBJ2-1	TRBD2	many	CASSAPAGGPYNEQFF	TGTGCCAGCAGTGCCCCAGCGGGGGGGCCCTACAATGAGCAGTTCTTC
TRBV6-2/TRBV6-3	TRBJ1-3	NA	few	CASTRIGNTIYF	TGTGCCAGCACCCGGATCGGAAACACCATATATTTT
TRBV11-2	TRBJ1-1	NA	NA	CASSLGQMNTQAFF	TGTGCCAGCAGCTTAGGACAGATGAACACTCAAGCTTTCTTT
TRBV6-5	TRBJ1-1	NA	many	CASSYSNRGNTEAFF	TGTGCCAGCAGTTACTCGAATAGGGGGAACACTGAAGCTTTCTTT
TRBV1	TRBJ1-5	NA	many	CTSSRAKQPQHF	TGCACCAGCAGCCGAGCAAAGCAGCCCCAGCATTTT
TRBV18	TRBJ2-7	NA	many	CASSLKGTSGNEQYF	TGTGCCAGCTCCCTTAAGGGGACAAGTGGCAACGAGCAGTACTTC